The source of this T cell receptor (beta chain) is a study of OX40 agonist ivuxolimab in advanced cancers. For the study at large: Participants, 82.7% male, averaged around 60 years of age, ranging from roughly 23 to 90.

Germline CDR1 is MNHEY and CDR2 is SVGAGI. Trimming removed 5 bases from V and 3 bases from J, with 14 bases in between. There are 15 residues in the CDR3. Sequencing used immunoSEQ multiplex PCR; TCRdb keeps in-frame clones, though not all of them. The sample has tens of thousands of clones; roughly 90% are singletons. This clone has only one observation. The source was CD4+ or CD8+ T cells sorted from blood, collected in a trial of the OX40 agonist ivuxolimab. The receptor's source is an adult with an advanced solid tumor such as melanoma, head and neck, liver or kidney cancer. The chain uses TRBV6-5 and TRBJ1-5; no clear D gene. The CDR3 region is CASSPHGTYNQPQHF. CDR3 sequence (DNA): TGTGCCAGCAGTCCGCATGGCACTTACAATCAGCCCCAGCATTTT.